This TCR beta chain was recovered during a study of blood T cell repertoires in COVID-19. The CDR3 sequence is 13 residues long. Between the trimmed V and J ends, which lost 6 bases and 1 base, there was a span of 7 bases. The method was immunoSEQ multiplex PCR; TCRdb's version includes in-frame clones alone and lacks a portion of them. The data hold about 230,000 clones, with around 88% observed a single time. Material: PBMCs or T cells enriched from blood (not recorded which). The clonotype comes from a woman between 40 and 55 years old with acute COVID-19. The V and J genes are TRBV12-3 or TRBV12-4 and TRBJ1-5; D is undetermined. DNA for the CDR3: TGTGCCAGCAGCCTAATAAGCAATCAGCCCCAGCATTTT. Translated, it gives CASSLISNQPQHF.